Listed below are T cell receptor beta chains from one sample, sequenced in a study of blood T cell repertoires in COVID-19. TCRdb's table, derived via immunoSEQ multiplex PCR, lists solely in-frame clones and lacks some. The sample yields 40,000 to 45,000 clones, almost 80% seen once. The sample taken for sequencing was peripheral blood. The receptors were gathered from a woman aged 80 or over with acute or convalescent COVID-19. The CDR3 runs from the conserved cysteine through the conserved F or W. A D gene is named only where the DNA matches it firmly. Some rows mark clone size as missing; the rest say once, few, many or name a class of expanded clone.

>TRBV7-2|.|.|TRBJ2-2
TGTGCCAGCAGCCTACGACCCCTAGTAACGGGCACCGGGGAGCTGTTTTTT
CASSLRPLVTGTGELFF
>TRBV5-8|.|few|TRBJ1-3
TGTGCCAGCAGCTTTTGGGGGCTATCTGGAAACACCATATATTTT
CASSFWGLSGNTIYF
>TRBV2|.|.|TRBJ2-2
TGTGCCAGTCGGAGGCTACTGAACACCGGGGAGCTGTTTTTT
CASRRLLNTGELFF
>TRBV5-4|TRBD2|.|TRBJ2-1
TGTGCCAGCAGCCCCGGGGGGACTAGCGGGAGTAATGAGCAGTTCTTC
CASSPGGTSGSNEQFF
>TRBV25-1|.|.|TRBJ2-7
TGTGCTGTTGAGCGGGTAGATGCCTACGAGCAGTACTTC
CAVERVDAYEQYF
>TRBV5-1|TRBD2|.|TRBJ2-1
TGCGCCAGCAGCTCCGAAACGGGACTAGCGGGAGGGGCCCTCAATGAGCAGTTCTTC
CASSSETGLAGGALNEQFF
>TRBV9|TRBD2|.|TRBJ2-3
TGTGCCAGCAGCGTCGGGGCGGGAGCACTAGATACGCAGTATTTT
CASSVGAGALDTQYF
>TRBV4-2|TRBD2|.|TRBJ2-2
TGTGCCAGCAGCCAAGATATAGCGGGAGGGGCCGGGGAGCTGTTTTTT
CASSQDIAGGAGELFF
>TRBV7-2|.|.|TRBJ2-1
TGTGCCAGCAGCTTAGGAGCGCCCTCCAATGAGCAGTTCTTC
CASSLGAPSNEQFF
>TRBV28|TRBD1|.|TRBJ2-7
TGTGCCAGCAGCTCGACAGGGGACCTATCCTACGAGCAGTACTTC
CASSSTGDLSYEQYF
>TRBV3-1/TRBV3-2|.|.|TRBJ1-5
TGTGCCAGCAGCCAGGGGGCCAGCGGCAATCAGCCCCAGCATTTT
CASSQGASGNQPQHF
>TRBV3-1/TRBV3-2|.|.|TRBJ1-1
TGTGCCAGCAGCCAAGATTTCGCGAGGGAGAACACTGAAGCTTTCTTT
CASSQDFARENTEAFF
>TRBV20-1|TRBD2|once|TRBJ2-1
TGCAGTGCTCTAGCGGGAGGCGCTCAGTTCTTC
CSALAGGAQFF
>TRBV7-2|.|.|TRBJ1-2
TGTGCCAGCACCATATGGCAGGGGAAGGGCTACACCTTC
CASTIWQGKGYTF
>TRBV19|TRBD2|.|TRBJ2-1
TGTGCCACCAGACTAGCGAACAATGAGCAGTTCTTC
CATRLANNEQFF
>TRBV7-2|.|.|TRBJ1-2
TGTGCCAGCAGCCCTCAACCGGGACTCAGGAGGGCTAACTATGGCTACACCTTC
CASSPQPGLRRANYGYTF
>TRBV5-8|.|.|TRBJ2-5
TGTGCCAGCAGCCGACTAGATTGGGAGACCCAGTACTTC
CASSRLDWETQYF
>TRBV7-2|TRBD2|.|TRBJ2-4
TGTGCCAGCAGCTTGGGACTAGCGGGCAACATTCAGTACTTC
CASSLGLAGNIQYF
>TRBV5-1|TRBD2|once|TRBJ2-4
TGCGCCAGCAGCTTGGCGGTAGTAGCGGGAATTCAGTACTTC
CASSLAVVAGIQYF
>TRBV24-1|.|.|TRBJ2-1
TGTGCCACCAGTGCCCCGGGACTCAATGAGCAGTTCTTC
CATSAPGLNEQFF
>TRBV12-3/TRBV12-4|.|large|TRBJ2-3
TGTGCCAGCAGTTTCCCCCAAGATACGCAGTATTTT
CASSFPQDTQYF
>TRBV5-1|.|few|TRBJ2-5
TGCGCCAGCAGCTCTGAACAGGTCAGGGAGACCCAGTACTTC
CASSSEQVRETQYF
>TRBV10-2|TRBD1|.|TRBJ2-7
TGCGCCAGCAGTGAGTATGGGCAGGGGGCCTACGAGCAGTACTTC
CASSEYGQGAYEQYF
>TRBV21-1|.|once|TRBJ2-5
TGTGCCAGCAGCAAAGGAGGGACCGACAGGGGTCAAGAGACCCAGTACTTC
CASSKGGTDRGQETQYF
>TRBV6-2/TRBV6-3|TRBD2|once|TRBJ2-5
TGTGCCAGCAGTCCGAGACTAGCGGGGAGGGAGACCCAGTACTTC
CASSPRLAGRETQYF
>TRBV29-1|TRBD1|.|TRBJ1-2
TGCAGCGTTGAAGGGGGACAGGGGGTCCACTATGGCTACACCTTC
CSVEGGQGVHYGYTF